Below are 26 T cell receptor beta chains sequenced from a single sample in a study of blood T cell repertoires in COVID-19. Data came from immunoSEQ multiplex PCR; TCRdb stores just in-frame clones and leaves some out. The sample lists some 250,000 clones, over 80% occurring once. Sequenced input: PBMCs or T cells enriched from blood (not recorded which). The origin of the receptors is a human donor in a cohort exposed to, infected with or recovered from COVID-19 (not recorded which). The donor label of this sample is uncertain.

The V call is TRBV13, the J call TRBJ1-2; D possibly corresponds to TRBD1 (6 bases). Trimming removed 1 base at V and 3 bases at J, with 15 bases between. The CDR3 is 16 residues long. Germline CDR1 PRHDT, CDR2 FYEKMQ (reference sequence). The CDR3 nucleotides are TGTGCCAGCAGCTTAGCCGGGCAGGGGTCCGACTATGGCTACACCTTC. Translating it yields CASSLAGQGSDYGYTF.

The genes are TRBV5-6 and TRBJ1-1; D might be TRBD1 (5 bases). Trimming left V 3 bases short and J 4 bases short, with 13 bases between. Germline V gene data show CDR1 as SGHDT and CDR2 as YYEEEE. The CDR3 totals 14 residues. CDR3 DNA: TGTGCCAGCAGCTCTATCGGGACTCCCACTGAAGCTTTCTTT. Protein product: CASSSIGTPTEAFF.

The chain joins TRBV12-3 or TRBV12-4 to TRBJ2-1; D might be TRBD2 (5 bases). V was pared by 7 bases and J by 4 bases, with 8 bases between. The CDR3 runs 12 residues. The CDR3 nucleotides read TGTGCCAGCACCGGGAATTACAATGAGCAGTTCTTC. This gives the protein CASTGNYNEQFF.

CDR3 sequence (DNA): TGCGCCAGCAGCTTGCCAGGGGGCGTAGAGACCCAGTACTTC. This encodes CASSLPGGVETQYF. The gene calls are TRBV5-1 and TRBJ2-5, with TRBD1 matching 8 bases. The V segment lost 1 base and the J segment 4 bases; nucleotides outside the gene matches: 3. Germline-derived CDR1 and CDR2 are SGHRS and YFSETQ. There are 14 residues in the CDR3.

The chain joins TRBV5-1 to TRBJ2-6; D is undetermined. This CDR3 comprises 15 residues. Germline CDR1 and CDR2: SGHRS and YFSETQ. Trimming took off 0 bases at V and 0 bases at J, with 4 bases between the two ends. The CDR3 sequence is CASSLAVSGANVLTF. DNA of the CDR3: TGCGCCAGCAGCTTGGCTGTCTCTGGGGCCAACGTCCTGACTTTC.

This chain links TRBV18 with TRBJ1-3; D might be TRBD1 (5 bases). Germline assignment: CDR1 KGHSH and CDR2 LQKENI. The CDR3 totals 15 residues. V lost 2 bases to trimming and J lost 1 base, with 9 bases between them. CDR3 bases: TGTGCCAGCTCACCAAAAGGGGTGTCTGGAAACACCATATATTTT. This gives the protein CASSPKGVSGNTIYF.

This clone was found once. The genes are TRBV3-1 (or the pseudogene TRBV3-2) and TRBJ2-1; 9 nucleotides agree with TRBD2. Germline lookup yields CDR1 LGHDT and CDR2 YNNKEL (reference sequence). J was trimmed by 7 bases and V by 3 bases; bases with no gene match: 10. The CDR3 is made up of 16 amino acids. CDR3 protein: CASSHPRAGGLNEQFF. The CDR3 DNA reads TGTGCCAGCAGCCATCCCAGAGCGGGGGGTCTTAATGAGCAGTTCTTC.

The chain joins TRBV30 to TRBJ2-2; 11 bases align to TRBD2. The CDR3 is 13 amino acids. CDR1 is GTSNPN and CDR2 is SVGIG in the germline V gene (reference sequence). V shed 8 bases, J shed 7 bases, and the junction held 6 bases outside the gene matches. CDR3 nucleotide sequence: TGTGCCCGTAGCGGGGGGGCGATCGGGGAGCTGTTTTTT. This codes for CARSGGAIGELFF.

The CDR3 bases are TGTGCCAGCAGTTTCCGGCTTCAGCCGGGATACAATGAGCAGTTCTTC. Translation: CASSFRLQPGYNEQFF. The chain carries TRBV2 and TRBJ2-1; tentatively, D is TRBD2 (5 bases). Germline V gene lookup returns CDR1 SNHLY and CDR2 FYNNEI. V was pared by 5 bases and J by 4 bases, with 18 bases between. The CDR3 loop spans 16 amino acids.

This clone was seen once. The CDR3 loop is CASSLVLGSSYNEQFF. The CDR3 DNA follows: TGTGCCAGCAGTCTTGTCTTGGGCAGCTCCTACAATGAGCAGTTCTTC. The rearrangement joins TRBV27 to TRBJ2-1; no definite D call. Germline V lookup: CDR1 MNHEY, CDR2 SMNVEV (reference sequence). The V end was cut by 5 bases, the J end by 0 bases, with 14 bases between. This CDR3 comprises 16 residues.

There are a few counts of this clone. This chain joins TRBV2 and TRBJ1-6, with D unclear. This CDR3 is 16 amino acids long. Trimming cost V 4 bases and J 5 bases, with 15 bases left between them. Germline loops: CDR1 SNHLY, CDR2 FYNNEI. DNA of the CDR3: TGTGCCAGCAGTGCTAGGAACCCCTGGAATAATTCACCCCTCCACTTT. This sequence encodes CASSARNPWNNSPLHF. Looking up the rest from reference TRBV2 and TRBJ1-6 gives the full variable domain: EPEVTQTPSHQVTQMGQEVILRCVPISNHLYFYWYRQILGQKVEFLVSFYNNEISEKSEIFDDQFSVERPDGSNFTLKIRSTKLEDSAMYFCASSARNPWNNSPLHFGNGTRLTVT.

This rearrangement joins TRBV3-1 (or the pseudogene TRBV3-2) to TRBJ2-5; 8 bases match TRBD2. V was clipped by 3 bases and J by 2 bases; unmatched bases: 5. From germline, CDR1 is LGHDT and CDR2 YNNKEL (reference sequence). The CDR3 is 15 amino acids. The CDR3 DNA reads as TGTGCCAGCAGCCACGGATTAGCGGGGCAAGAGACCCAGTACTTC. Its protein product is CASSHGLAGQETQYF.

This chain joins TRBV10-2 and TRBJ2-7, with 12 bases aligning to TRBD2. With 4 bases clipped from V and 2 bases from J, the junction kept 6 bases outside the gene matches. The V gene's germline CDR1 is WSHSY and CDR2 SAAADI. CDR3 length: 16 residues. The CDR3 here is CASSGLAGAGPYEQYF. The DNA of the CDR3 is TGCGCCAGCAGTGGACTAGCGGGAGCTGGGCCCTACGAGCAGTACTTC.

J is TRBJ2-5 and V is TRBV27, with D maybe TRBD1 (6 bases). CDR3 length: 18 residues. Germline CDR1 reads MNHEY; CDR2 reads SMNVEV (reference sequence). Trimming removed 1 base from V and 3 bases from J, with 21 bases in between. The CDR3 DNA sequence: TGTGCCAGCAGTTTATGCCCGGACAGCGCGAGGGTAGAAGAGACCCAGTACTTC. Protein product: CASSLCPDSARVEETQYF.

Only a few counts were recorded for this clone. The chain joins TRBV27 to TRBJ2-2; D is undetermined. Germline assignment: CDR1 MNHEY and CDR2 SMNVEV (reference sequence). Trimming took 1 base from V and 4 from J, leaving 10 bases between them. This CDR3 contains 15 residues. The CDR3 DNA follows: TGTGCCAGCAGTTTATTTTCACTTAGCACCGGGGAGCTGTTTTTT. This translates into CASSLFSLSTGELFF.

This chain joins TRBV19 and TRBJ1-5; TRBD1 is a possible D gene (5 bases). Trimming pared 5 bases from V and 6 bases from J, leaving 14 bases between. From germline, CDR1 is LNHDA and CDR2 SQIVND (reference sequence). CDR3 length: 14 residues. CDR3 DNA: TGTGCCAGTAGTGGCCCAGGGAGGACTCAGCCCCAGCATTTT. Amino acid sequence: CASSGPGRTQPQHF. Using reference TRBV19 and TRBJ1-5 for the parts outside the CDR3, the full variable domain is DGGITQSPKYLFRKEGQNVTLSCEQNLNHDAMYWYRQDPGQGLRLIYYSQIVNDFQKGDIAEGYSVSREKKESFPLTVTSAQKNPTAFYLCASSGPGRTQPQHFGDGTRLSIL.

The genes are TRBV5-8 and TRBJ1-1, with D tentatively TRBD1 (6 bases). Germline V CDR1 and CDR2: SGHTS, YDEGEE. The ends were cut back, 4 bases at V and 0 bases at J, with 10 bases in the middle. The CDR3 has 14 residues. CDR3 bases: TGTGCCAGCAGCAAGACAGGTATGAACACTGAAGCTTTCTTT. Its protein is CASSKTGMNTEAFF.

This sequence joins TRBV7-8 and TRBJ1-3, with 8 bases fitting TRBD1. Unmatched junction bases numbered 8, after V lost 4 bases and J lost 3 bases. The germline V gene has CDR1 SGHVS and CDR2 FQNEAQ. The CDR3 has 16 residues. The CDR3 region has the DNA TGTGCCAGCAGCTACCGCGACAGGGGAGGTGGAAACACCATATATTTT. Its protein product is CASSYRDRGGGNTIYF.

The V call is TRBV7-7, the J call TRBJ2-2; tentative D call: TRBD1 (5 bases). The CDR3 sequence is 16 residues long. Per the germline V gene, CDR1 is SSHAT and CDR2 is FNYEAQ (reference sequence). V was clipped by 4 bases and J by 2 bases, with 14 bases between them. The CDR3 region has the DNA TGTGCCAGCAGCTCCATATGGACACTTAACACCGGGGAGCTGTTTTTT. As protein: CASSSIWTLNTGELFF. Looking up the rest from reference TRBV7-7 and TRBJ2-2 gives the full variable domain: GAGVSQSPRYKVTKRGQDVTLRCDPISSHATLYWYQQALGQGPEFLTYFNYEAQPDKSGLPSDRFSAERPEGSISTLTIQRTEQRDSAMYRCASSSIWTLNTGELFFGEGSRLTVL.

The rearrangement uses TRBV2 and TRBJ2-5; D might be TRBD1 (5 bases). Trimming pared 4 bases from V and 8 bases from J, leaving 17 bases between. The CDR3 has 14 amino acids. Germline V gives CDR1 SNHLY, CDR2 FYNNEI. This CDR3 reads CASSAAGFFRTQYF. As DNA, the CDR3 is TGTGCCAGCAGTGCTGCAGGGTTTTTCCGAACCCAGTACTTC. The full variable domain, in which reference TRBV2 and TRBJ2-5 provide the parts outside the CDR3, is EPEVTQTPSHQVTQMGQEVILRCVPISNHLYFYWYRQILGQKVEFLVSFYNNEISEKSEIFDDQFSVERPDGSNFTLKIRSTKLEDSAMYFCASSAAGFFRTQYFGPGTRLLVL.

This clone was detected a few times. The chain is built from TRBV10-1 and TRBJ1-6; maybe TRBD1 (6 bases). The CDR3 covers 13 residues. Germline assignment: CDR1 WNHNN and CDR2 SYGVQD (reference sequence). Trimming stripped 0 bases from V and 10 bases from J, with 7 bases between. CDR3 sequence reads: CASSESRGSPLHF. The CDR3 bases are TGCGCCAGCAGTGAGTCGAGGGGGTCACCCCTCCACTTT.

The chain carries TRBV4-1 and TRBJ1-6, with D tentatively TRBD1 (5 bases). This CDR3 spans 15 amino acids. Germline V gene lookup returns CDR1 MGHRA and CDR2 YSYEKL. Trimming removed 0 bases from V and 11 bases from J, with 14 bases in between. The DNA for the CDR3 is TGCGCCAGCAGCCAAGATGGGGCCGCCTTTCCACCCCTCCACTTT. Translated: CASSQDGAAFPPLHF.

The J gene is TRBJ1-4, the V gene TRBV19; D gene unclear. Germline V gene lookup returns CDR1 LNHDA and CDR2 SQIVND (reference sequence). The CDR3 extends over 14 amino acids. The V gene lost 4 bases and the J gene lost 7 bases, with 13 bases spanning the gap. The CDR3 nucleotides are TGTGCCAGTAGTACCGCCGTATTGAGTGAAAAACTGTTTTTT. Encoded protein: CASSTAVLSEKLFF.

This clone was seen once. The rearrangement uses TRBV5-1 and TRBJ1-4; possible D gene TRBD1, 5 bases. V was trimmed by 5 bases and J by 12 bases, leaving 20 bases between them. Germline CDR1 reads SGHRS; CDR2 reads YFSETQ. This CDR3 has 14 residues. CDR3 region: CASRPETVGGELFF. In DNA, the CDR3 is TGCGCCAGCAGACCCGAGACGGTCGGAGGGGAACTGTTTTTT.

This chain connects TRBV2 to TRBJ1-6, with unresolved D. The germline CDR1 and CDR2 sequences are SNHLY and FYNNEI. Trimming took off 10 bases at V and 3 bases at J, with 10 bases between the two ends. The CDR3 runs 13 residues. This CDR3 is CATGLNYNSPLHF. The CDR3 DNA reads as TGTGCCACCGGACTGAACTATAATTCACCCCTCCACTTT.

The genes are TRBV7-2 and TRBJ2-5; TRBD2 aligns across 7 bases. Looked up from germline, CDR1 is SGHTA and CDR2 is FQGNSA. This CDR3 has 14 residues. The V and J ends lost 4 bases and 1 base, in that order; junction bases with no gene match: 3. The CDR3 nucleotides are TGTGCCAGCAGCTCAGCGGGGAGCCAAGAGACCCAGTACTTC. This translates into CASSSAGSQETQYF.